Below are 26 T cell receptor beta chains sequenced from a single sample in a study of cytomegalovirus exposure and HLA in healthy donors. PCR used 60 Vbeta primers and 13 Jbeta primers. Sequenced by immunoSEQ multiplex PCR; TCRdb stores in-frame clones only, minus some. Across roughly 200,000 clones, the top ten clones capture about 6.8% of the sample. The sequenced sample was PBMCs. Every receptor here comes from a man aged 25 to 40 in good health and CMV-seronegative.

This chain connects TRBV2 to TRBJ2-2; 11 bases are shared with TRBD1. CDR3 length: 17 amino acids. Trimming removed 7 bases from V and 3 bases from J; junction bases left unmatched: 10. Germline lookup yields CDR1 SNHLY and CDR2 FYNNEI. CDR3 in DNA: TGTGCCAGCATGAGGTGGACAGGGGGCCAGGACACCGGGGAGCTGTTTTTT. Amino acids: CASMRWTGGQDTGELFF.

The genes are TRBV6-1 and TRBJ2-7; perhaps TRBD2 as D (5 bases). Germline CDR1 and CDR2: MNHNS and SASEGT. The CDR3 has 13 residues. Trimming removed 8 bases from V and 3 bases from J, with 14 bases in between. The DNA for the CDR3 is TGTGCCAGCCGGGCGGAGGCACACTACGAGCAGTACTTC. This translates into CASRAEAHYEQYF.

The rearrangement uses TRBV5-8 and TRBJ2-5; 9 nucleotides line up with TRBD2. V lost 0 bases, J lost 0 bases, and 12 bases stayed unmatched. This CDR3 has 19 amino acids. CDR1 is SGHTS and CDR2 is YDEGEE in the germline V gene. DNA of the CDR3: TGTGCCAGCAGCTTGGCCGGGACTAGCAGGGGCATGTACCAAGAGACCCAGTACTTC. Its protein is CASSLAGTSRGMYQETQYF.

The chain recombines TRBV5-6 with TRBJ1-5; possible D gene TRBD1, 6 bases. This CDR3 comprises 13 residues. Trimming pared 2 bases from V and 4 bases from J, leaving 7 bases between. Germline V lookup: CDR1 SGHDT, CDR2 YYEEEE. CDR3 sequence: CASSFGQNQPQHF. The CDR3 DNA reads TGTGCCAGCAGCTTCGGACAGAATCAGCCCCAGCATTTT. The full variable domain, completed using reference TRBV5-6 and TRBJ1-5, is DAGVTQSPTHLIKTRGQQVTLRCSPKSGHDTVSWYQQALGQGPQFIFQYYEEEERQRGNFPDRFSGHQFPNYSSELNVNALLLGDSALYLCASSFGQNQPQHFGDGTRLSIL.

The rearrangement joins TRBV18 to TRBJ2-7, with 8 bases fitting TRBD2. The CDR3 extends over 16 amino acids. The germline V gene has CDR1 KGHSH and CDR2 LQKENI. The ends lost 1 base at V and 0 bases at J; junction bases unmatched: 5. CDR3 sequence: CASSPRVAGNSYEQYF. In nucleotides, the CDR3 is TGTGCCAGCTCACCACGGGTAGCGGGGAACTCCTACGAGCAGTACTTC.

The chain has TRBV10-3 and TRBJ2-7, with 9 bases fitting TRBD2. The CDR3 covers 15 residues. From germline, CDR1 is ENHRY and CDR2 SYGVKD. V lost 6 bases, J lost 0 bases, and 6 bases stayed unmatched. DNA of the CDR3: TGTGCCATCAGGAAGCGGGAGGACAGCTCCTACGAGCAGTACTTC. Its protein is CAIRKREDSSYEQYF.

The chain employs TRBV18 and TRBJ1-5, with D maybe TRBD1 (5 bases). Germline assignment: CDR1 KGHSH and CDR2 LQKENI. The CDR3 is 14 amino acids. V was shortened by 2 bases and J by 6 bases, with 11 bases between the two germline ends. Written as DNA, the CDR3 is TGTGCCAGCTCACCAGAGGCGGGGCCTCAGCCCCAGCATTTT. It is translated as CASSPEAGPQPQHF.

V usage is TRBV7-7 and J usage is TRBJ2-2; 7 bases align to TRBD2. This CDR3 region has 14 residues. The germline CDR1 and CDR2 sequences are SSHAT and FNYEAQ (reference sequence). V was pared by 4 bases and J by 5 bases, with 4 bases of the junction left unmatched. The CDR3 loop is CASSSRGDTGELFF. CDR3 DNA: TGTGCCAGCAGCTCACGGGGGGATACCGGGGAGCTGTTTTTT.

This CDR3 is CASSTAPGLAGGSYNEQFF. The CDR3 DNA is TGTGCCAGTAGTACGGCCCCGGGACTAGCGGGAGGCTCCTACAATGAGCAGTTCTTC. This chain uses TRBV19 with TRBJ2-1, with TRBD2 matching 15 bases. The CDR3 runs to 19 residues. The J segment lost 0 bases and the V segment lost 4 bases, leaving 7 bases of the junction unmatched. Germline V gene sequence: CDR1 LNHDA, CDR2 SQIVND (reference sequence).

V gene TRBV9 combines with J gene TRBJ2-5; TRBD2 aligns across 12 bases. Germline CDR1 and CDR2: SGDLS and YYNGEE. The V gene end was trimmed by 0 bases and the J gene end by 5 bases; junction bases not matched to a gene: 11. The CDR3 spans 18 residues. CDR3 protein: CASSVGASGGALGETQYF. The CDR3 DNA follows: TGTGCCAGCAGCGTAGGGGCTAGCGGGGGGGCTCTTGGTGAGACCCAGTACTTC. The variable domain in full, with the rest retrieved from reference TRBV9 and TRBJ2-5, is DSGVTQTPKHLITATGQRVTLRCSPRSGDLSVYWYQQSLDQGLQFLIQYYNGEERAKGNILERFSAQQFPDLHSELNLSSLELGDSALYFCASSVGASGGALGETQYFGPGTRLLVL.

The chain combines TRBV5-4 with TRBJ2-5; possibly TRBD1 for D (6 bases). Deletions cut 1 base from V and 2 bases from J, with 12 bases between. The length of the CDR3 is 15 residues. CDR1 is SGHNT and CDR2 is YYREEE in the germline V gene (reference sequence). The CDR3 sequence is CASSLSRGDQETQYF. Written as DNA, the CDR3 is TGTGCCAGCAGCTTGTCCAGGGGTGATCAAGAGACCCAGTACTTC. Drawing the rest from reference TRBV5-4 and TRBJ2-5, the complete variable domain is ETGVTQSPTHLIKTRGQQVTLRCSSQSGHNTVSWYQQALGQGPQFIFQYYREEENGRGNFPPRFSGLQFPNYSSELNVNALELDDSALYLCASSLSRGDQETQYFGPGTRLLVL.

This rearrangement joins TRBV30 to TRBJ2-2; D may be TRBD2 (5 bases). The germline gives CDR1 GTSNPN, CDR2 SVGIG (reference sequence). V lost 4 bases, J lost 4 bases, and 13 bases lay in between. The CDR3 is made up of 14 amino acids. The CDR3 DNA follows: TGTGCCTGGAAATCTAGCTTTGGCACCGGGGAGCTGTTTTTT. Translating gives CAWKSSFGTGELFF.

The chain's CDR3 is CASSPETDYGYTF. The DNA for the CDR3 is TGTGCCAGCTCACCTGAGACAGACTATGGCTACACCTTC. The V call is TRBV18, the J call TRBJ1-2, with D possibly matching TRBD1 (5 bases). The CDR3 is 13 amino acids. Germline values: CDR1 KGHSH, CDR2 LQKENI. Trimming took off 3 bases at V and 3 bases at J, with 8 bases between the two ends.

The gene calls are TRBV28 and TRBJ1-3; D uncertain. Germline loops: CDR1 MDHEN, CDR2 SYDVKM. This CDR3 is built from 15 residues. Trimming took 5 bases from V and 1 from J, leaving 12 bases between them. The CDR3 loop is CASSKDWSSGNTIYF. Here the CDR3 DNA reads TGTGCCAGCAGTAAAGACTGGTCATCTGGAAACACCATATATTTT.

J is TRBJ1-4 and V is TRBV19, with TRBD1 as a possible D gene (5 bases). With 3 bases removed from V and 6 bases from J, the gap between germline ends came to 17 bases. Germline V CDR1 and CDR2: LNHDA, SQIVND (reference sequence). The CDR3 is 16 amino acids. The CDR3 DNA follows: TGTGCCAGTAGTATTGCGATGGGGCATCCGGATGAAAAACTGTTTTTT. It codes for CASSIAMGHPDEKLFF.

This chain connects TRBV4-1 to TRBJ2-2; the D gene is possibly TRBD1 (6 bases). Trimming removed 1 base from V and 0 bases from J, with 9 bases in between. The germline gives CDR1 MGHRA, CDR2 YSYEKL. CDR3 length: 16 residues. The CDR3 is CASSQGTGPNTGELFF. CDR3 nucleotides: TGCGCCAGCAGCCAAGGCACAGGGCCGAACACCGGGGAGCTGTTTTTT.

The CDR3 loop reads CASSRRDRGYSQPQHF. DNA of the CDR3: TGTGCCAGCTCACGACGGGACAGGGGTTACAGTCAGCCCCAGCATTTT. The chain uses TRBV18 and TRBJ1-5; 10 nucleotides agree with TRBD1. The CDR3 sequence is 16 residues long. CDR1 is KGHSH, CDR2 LQKENI, per germline. V lost 4 bases and J lost 6; bases outside the gene matches: 9.

The chain recombines TRBV19 with TRBJ1-5; D call uncertain. This CDR3 has 12 amino acids. V lost 5 bases, J lost 4 bases, and 6 bases lay in between. The germline V gene encodes CDR1 LNHDA and CDR2 SQIVND (reference sequence). This CDR3 is CASSRRNQPQHF. In DNA, the CDR3 is TGTGCCAGTAGTCGGAGGAATCAGCCCCAGCATTTT.

The CDR3: CASSLWGTAATNEKLFF. CDR3 coding DNA: TGTGCCAGCAGTTTATGGGGGACAGCCGCAACTAATGAAAAACTGTTTTTT. The chain carries TRBV27 and TRBJ1-4, with 7 bases aligning to TRBD1. Per germline, CDR1 MNHEY and CDR2 SMNVEV (reference sequence). The CDR3 has 17 amino acids. V dropped 1 base and J dropped 0; count of bases not matched to a gene: 5.

This sequence joins TRBV28 and TRBJ2-3; no clear D gene. V was trimmed by 5 bases and J by 1 base, leaving 19 bases between them. Germline assignment: CDR1 MDHEN and CDR2 SYDVKM. CDR3 size: 17 residues. In DNA form, the CDR3 reads TGTGCCAGCAGTCTAGTCTTGGCGCACCCGGGCACAGATACGCAGTATTTT. Protein: CASSLVLAHPGTDTQYF.

V is TRBV19 and J is TRBJ1-2, with D tentatively TRBD1 (6 bases). The germline CDR1 and CDR2 sequences are LNHDA and SQIVND (reference sequence). V gave up 4 bases and J gave up 1 base, with 16 bases separating them. This CDR3 is built from 16 residues. CDR3 region: CASSNAGDPINYGYTF. The CDR3 DNA sequence: TGTGCCAGTAGTAACGCAGGGGACCCCATTAACTATGGCTACACCTTC.

This chain connects TRBV30 to TRBJ1-2; D call uncertain. CDR3 size: 13 residues. Germline loops: CDR1 GTSNPN, CDR2 SVGIG (reference sequence). V lost 8 bases and J 0 bases, leaving 13 bases between the germline ends. In DNA, the CDR3 is TGTGCCGGATTATCAGGATCTAACTATGGCTACACCTTC. Translating gives CAGLSGSNYGYTF.

The chain uses TRBV7-8 and TRBJ1-2, with TRBD1 as a possible D gene (5 bases). The ends were cut back, 0 bases at V and 3 bases at J, with 8 bases in the middle. The germline V gene has CDR1 SGHVS and CDR2 FQNEAQ. There are 14 residues in the CDR3. The CDR3 region is CASSLALGDYGYTF. Here the CDR3 DNA reads TGTGCCAGCAGCTTAGCGCTAGGGGACTATGGCTACACCTTC.

The gene calls are TRBV4-3 and TRBJ1-2; no definite D call. CDR3 length: 14 residues. Germline lookup yields CDR1 LGHNA and CDR2 YSLEER. V lost 1 base and J lost 2, with 8 bases in between. The CDR3 here is CASSQGGGNYGYTF. For the CDR3, the DNA is TGCGCCAGCAGCCAAGGGGGAGGGAACTATGGCTACACCTTC.

This chain joins TRBV11-2 and TRBJ2-7; TRBD2 matches at 13 bases. The CDR3 is 15 amino acids. Trimming cost V 5 bases and J 6 bases; bases outside gene matches: 7. In germline, CDR1 is SGHAT, CDR2 FQNNGV. The CDR3 protein is CASSTRTSGRTEQYF. The CDR3, as DNA: TGTGCCAGCAGCACAAGGACTAGCGGGAGAACCGAGCAGTACTTC. The whole variable domain, filled in from reference TRBV11-2 and TRBJ2-7, reads EAGVAQSPRYKIIEKRQSVAFWCNPISGHATLYWYQQILGQGPKLLIQFQNNGVVDDSQLPKDRFSAERLKGVDSTLKIQPAKLEDSAVYLCASSTRTSGRTEQYFGPGTRLTVT.

This chain joins TRBV7-2 and TRBJ1-4; D perhaps matches TRBD1 (6 bases). Between the trimmed V and J ends, which lost 4 bases and 4 bases, there was a span of 22 bases. CDR3 length equals 18 residues. CDR1 and CDR2 (germline): SGHTA, FQGNSA. CDR3 sequence reads: CASSYRTGTPLGNEKLFF. CDR3 nucleotide sequence: TGTGCCAGCAGCTACCGAACCGGGACACCTTTGGGTAATGAAAAACTGTTTTTT.